This is a list of T cell receptor beta chains from one sample in a study of T cell responses to AZD1222 COVID-19 vaccine. Clones were read by immunoSEQ multiplex PCR, and TCRdb kept only the in-frame ones, dropping some. This sample's table reports around 150,000 clones. The sample comprised peripheral blood. All receptors derive from an adult in good health. CDR3s include the opening cysteine and the closing phenylalanine or tryptophan. Fields, in order: J gene, V gene, D gene, CDR3 DNA, CDR3 protein. The D gene is left open where the match is weak.

TRBJ2-1 TRBV7-6 NA TGTGCCAGCAGCTTAGGGGGGGCCACCTACAATGAGCAGTTCTTC CASSLGGATYNEQFF
TRBJ2-3 TRBV6-5 TRBD2 TGTGCCAGCAGTTCCTATAGCGGGGGCACAGATACGCAGTATTTT CASSSYSGGTDTQYF
TRBJ2-3 TRBV27 NA TGTGCCAGCAGTTTGTGGGGACCGCGCACAGATACGCAGTATTTT CASSLWGPRTDTQYF
TRBJ2-5 TRBV5-6 NA TGTGCCAGCAGCTTCTGGCAGGGGAACTCTCCAAAGACCCAGTACTTC CASSFWQGNSPKTQYF
TRBJ1-3 TRBV30 NA TGTGCCTGGAGTGTAGGGCAGGGGTTGACTGGAAACACCATATATTTT CAWSVGQGLTGNTIYF
TRBJ2-3 TRBV9 TRBD1 TGTGCCAGCAGCGTAGGGGAGGACAGGGCAGATACGCAGTATTTT CASSVGEDRADTQYF
TRBJ2-7 TRBV19 NA TGTGCCAGTAGTATCGGCGGCAGTTCCTACGAGCAGTACTTC CASSIGGSSYEQYF
TRBJ1-2 TRBV12-5 NA TGTGCTAGTGGTTTGAGGCGGAAATTCTATGGCTACACCTTC CASGLRRKFYGYTF
TRBJ2-1 TRBV5-1 TRBD1 TGCGCCAGCAGCCCCAGGACAGGGGATAATGAGCAGTTCTTC CASSPRTGDNEQFF
TRBJ1-3 TRBV18 NA TGTGCCAGCTCACCACCGGGTTCCCGGACGGGAAACACCATATATTTT CASSPPGSRTGNTIYF
TRBJ1-5 TRBV2 TRBD1 TGTGCCAGCAGCAAGATTGGCGGGACAGGAATTGTATCATCTAGACGCAATCAGCCCCAGCATTTT CASSKIGGTGIVSSRRNQPQHF
TRBJ2-2 TRBV3-1/TRBV3-2 TRBD1 TGTGCCAGCAGCCAAGCAGGGGGCGGGGTGAGCGGGGAGCTGTTTTTT CASSQAGGGVSGELFF
TRBJ2-3 TRBV19 TRBD2 TGTGCCAGTAGAACCGGGACTACAAGCACAGATACGCAGTATTTT CASRTGTTSTDTQYF
TRBJ1-2 TRBV24-1 TRBD1 TGTGCCACCAGTGACTACGGGACAGGGGAAAATGGCTACACCTTC CATSDYGTGENGYTF
TRBJ1-3 TRBV7-2 NA TGTGCCAGCAGCTTTATGGGTTTGTCTGGAAACACCATATATTTT CASSFMGLSGNTIYF
TRBJ1-2 TRBV5-6 NA TGTGCCAGCAGCTTGGAGGCGGGGAACTATGGCTACACCTTC CASSLEAGNYGYTF
TRBJ1-2 TRBV30 NA TGTGCCTGGAGTGTACTAGGCGGGTACACCTTC CAWSVLGGYTF
TRBJ1-2 TRBV7-9 NA TGTGCCAGCAGCCAAGCGGGGGACGGCTACACCTTC CASSQAGDGYTF
TRBJ1-4 TRBV7-7 NA TGTGCCAGCAGCCGCGCCTGGGGGACTGCTTTCCCCTTTGAAAAACTGTTTTTT CASSRAWGTAFPFEKLFF
TRBJ2-7 TRBV10-3 NA TGTGCCATCAGTGAGTATCCCTCGGTCGGCGAGCAGTACTTC CAISEYPSVGEQYF
TRBJ1-6 TRBV5-1 TRBD1 TGCGCCAGCAGCTTGGGGACAGGGGGGAATTCACCCCTCCACTTT CASSLGTGGNSPLHF
TRBJ2-2 TRBV11-3 NA TGTGCCAGCAGCTTAGCCCCGGGGGAGCTGTTTTTT CASSLAPGELFF
TRBJ1-6 TRBV7-9 TRBD1 TGTGCCAGCAGCAGGGGACAGGGGAATAATTCACCCCTCCACTTT CASSRGQGNNSPLHF
TRBJ1-4 TRBV7-9 NA TGTGCCAGCAGCCAACGAGGTTCGGGTGATGAAAAACTGTTTTTT CASSQRGSGDEKLFF
TRBJ2-6 TRBV2 NA TGTGCCAGCAGTGTCCGGTTATCTGGGGCCAACGTCCTGACTTTC CASSVRLSGANVLTF
TRBJ1-1 TRBV2 NA TGTGCCAGCAGTCGGGACTTCGGGAACACTGAAGCTTTCTTT CASSRDFGNTEAFF
TRBJ2-2 TRBV18 TRBD1 TGTGCCAGCTCACCCAGACAGGGTTCGGTCGGGGAGCTGTTTTTT CASSPRQGSVGELFF
TRBJ1-4 TRBV6-5 TRBD1 TGTGCCAGCAGAGACAGGGTGGGCGAAAAACTGTTTTTT CASRDRVGEKLFF
TRBJ2-6 TRBV5-3 NA TGTGCCAGAAGGAGAGCAGGGTCTGGGGCCAACGTCCTGACTTTC CARRRAGSGANVLTF
TRBJ1-5 TRBV10-2 NA TGCGCCACCAGAACAGGGAGCAATCAGCCCCAGCATTTT CATRTGSNQPQHF
TRBJ1-5 TRBV7-2 NA TGTGCCAGCAGCTTAGACCATAGCAATCAGCCCCAGCATTTT CASSLDHSNQPQHF
TRBJ1-1 TRBV29-1 NA TGCAGCGTTTTTCGGGGCGAGAGCACTGAAGCTTTCTTT CSVFRGESTEAFF
TRBJ1-2 TRBV9 TRBD1 TGTGCCAGCAGCGCCGTAGAAATCGGACAGGGGAATTATGGCTACACCTTC CASSAVEIGQGNYGYTF
TRBJ1-6 TRBV9 NA TGTGCCAGCAGCAGGGGCCGAGTTTCAAATTCACCCCTCCACTTT CASSRGRVSNSPLHF
TRBJ1-5 TRBV18 NA TGTGCCAGCTCACCTAGACAGTCAGGCAATCAGCCCCAGCATTTT CASSPRQSGNQPQHF
TRBJ2-5 TRBV6-2/TRBV6-3 TRBD2 TGTGCCAGCAGTCACGGACTAGCGGGGGGGCGTCCCCAAGAGACCCAGTACTTC CASSHGLAGGRPQETQYF
TRBJ2-2 TRBV7-2 NA TGTGCCAGCAGCTTAACAGGTTCCGGGGAGCTGTTTTTT CASSLTGSGELFF
TRBJ2-1 TRBV7-8 NA TGTGCCAGCAGCTTAGCTCTTACCCCAACCAGCTCCTACAATGAGCAGTTCTTC CASSLALTPTSSYNEQFF
TRBJ2-5 TRBV6-2/TRBV6-3 NA TGTGCCAGCAGTTACCCCCAAGAGACCCAGTACTTC CASSYPQETQYF